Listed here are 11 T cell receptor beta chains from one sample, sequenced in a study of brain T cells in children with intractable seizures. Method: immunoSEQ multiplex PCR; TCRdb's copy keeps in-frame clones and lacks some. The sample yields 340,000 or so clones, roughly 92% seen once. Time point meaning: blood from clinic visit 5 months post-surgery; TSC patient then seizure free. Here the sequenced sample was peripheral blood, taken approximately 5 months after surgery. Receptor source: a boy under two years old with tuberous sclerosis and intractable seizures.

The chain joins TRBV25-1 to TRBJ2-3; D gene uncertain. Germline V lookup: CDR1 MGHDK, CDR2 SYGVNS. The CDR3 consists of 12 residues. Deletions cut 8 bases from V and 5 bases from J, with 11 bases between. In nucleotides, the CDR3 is TGTGCCAGCCGGCCTTTGGGAGATACGCAGTATTTT. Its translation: CASRPLGDTQYF.

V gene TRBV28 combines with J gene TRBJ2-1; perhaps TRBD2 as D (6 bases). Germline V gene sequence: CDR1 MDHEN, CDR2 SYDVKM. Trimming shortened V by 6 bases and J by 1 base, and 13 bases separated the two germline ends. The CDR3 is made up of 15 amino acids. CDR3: CASSRRDSSYNEQFF. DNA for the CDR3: TGTGCCAGCAGCCGCCGGGACTCGTCCTACAATGAGCAGTTCTTC.

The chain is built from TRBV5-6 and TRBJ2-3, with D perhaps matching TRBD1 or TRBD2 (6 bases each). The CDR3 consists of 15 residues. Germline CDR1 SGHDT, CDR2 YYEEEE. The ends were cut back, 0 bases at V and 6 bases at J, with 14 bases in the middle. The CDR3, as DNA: TGTGCCAGCAGCTTGGGGGGGGCCCCCCAGGATACGCAGTATTTT. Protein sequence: CASSLGGAPQDTQYF.

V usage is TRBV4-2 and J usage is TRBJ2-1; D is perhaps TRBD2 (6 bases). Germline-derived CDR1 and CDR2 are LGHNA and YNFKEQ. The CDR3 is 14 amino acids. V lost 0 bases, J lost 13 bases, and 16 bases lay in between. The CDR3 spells CASSQDSSGGIQFF. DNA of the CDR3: TGTGCCAGCAGCCAAGATAGTAGCGGCGGAATTCAGTTCTTC.

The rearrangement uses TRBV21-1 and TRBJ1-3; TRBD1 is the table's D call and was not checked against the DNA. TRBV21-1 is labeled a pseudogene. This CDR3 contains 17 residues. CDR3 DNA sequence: TGTGCCAGCAGCAAAGTCCGGACAGGGCCTTCTGGAAACACCATATATTTT. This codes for CASSKVRTGPSGNTIYF.

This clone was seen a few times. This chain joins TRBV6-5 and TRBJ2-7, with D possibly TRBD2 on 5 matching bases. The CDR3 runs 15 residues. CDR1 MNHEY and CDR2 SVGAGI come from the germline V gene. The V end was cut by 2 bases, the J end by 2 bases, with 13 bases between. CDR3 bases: TGTGCCAGCAGTTACCGCCTCAGCGGTGCCTACGAGCAGTACTTC. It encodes CASSYRLSGAYEQYF.

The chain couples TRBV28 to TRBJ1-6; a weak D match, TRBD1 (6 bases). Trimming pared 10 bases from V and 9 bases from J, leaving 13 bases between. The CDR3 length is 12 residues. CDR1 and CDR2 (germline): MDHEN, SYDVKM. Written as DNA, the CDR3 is TGTGCCACAAGACAGGCCCCTTCACCCCTCCACTTT. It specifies CATRQAPSPLHF.

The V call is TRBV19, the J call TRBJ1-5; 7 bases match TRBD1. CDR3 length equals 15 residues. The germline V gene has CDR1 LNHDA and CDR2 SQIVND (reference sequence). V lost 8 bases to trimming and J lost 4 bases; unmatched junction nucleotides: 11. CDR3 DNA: TGTGCCAGTCCCTCCGGCAGGGGGGGAAATCAGCCCCAGCATTTT. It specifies CASPSGRGGNQPQHF.

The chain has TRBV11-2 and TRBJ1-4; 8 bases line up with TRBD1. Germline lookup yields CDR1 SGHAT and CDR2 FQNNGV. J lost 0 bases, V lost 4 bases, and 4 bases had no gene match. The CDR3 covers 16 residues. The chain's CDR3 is CASSWGQAATNEKLFF. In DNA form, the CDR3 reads TGTGCCAGCAGCTGGGGACAGGCTGCAACTAATGAAAAACTGTTTTTT.

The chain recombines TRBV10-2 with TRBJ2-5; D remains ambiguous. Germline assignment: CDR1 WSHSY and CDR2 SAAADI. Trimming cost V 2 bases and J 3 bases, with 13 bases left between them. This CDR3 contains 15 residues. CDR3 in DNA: TGCGCCAGCAGTGAGGCGCTACCACACAAAGAGACCCAGTACTTC. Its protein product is CASSEALPHKETQYF.

The CDR3 DNA follows: TGTGCCAGCAGGCCACCGGGGGTCTACGAGCAGTACTTC. Amino acids: CASRPPGVYEQYF. The chain employs TRBV6-5 and TRBJ2-7; weak D call: TRBD2 (6 bases). With 6 bases removed from V and 3 bases from J, the gap between germline ends came to 12 bases. The CDR3 sequence is 13 residues long. From germline, CDR1 is MNHEY and CDR2 SVGAGI.